One T cell receptor beta chain is described in this entry. Only in-frame clones appear in the TCRdb table, and some are missing; sequencing was by immunoSEQ multiplex PCR. The table shows around 150,000 clones, with 65% to 80% occurring only once. V trimming: 5 bases; J trimming: 2 bases; junction bases outside the gene matches: 7. CDR1 is MNHEY and CDR2 is SMNVEV in the germline V gene (reference sequence). This CDR3 has 16 amino acids. The data belong to a study of blood T cell repertoires in COVID-19. About the study: PBMCs, B-cell-depleted T cells, or T cells were the source of the cDNA or gDNA that made up the material.

The chain carries TRBV27 and TRBJ2-1; 9 bases are shared with TRBD1. Sequencing input: peripheral blood. The receptor was isolated from a man aged 55 to 70 with acute or convalescent COVID-19. CDR3 bases: TGTGCCAGCAGTCCGAAGTACAGGGGGCCCTACAATGAGCAGTTCTTC. This sequence encodes CASSPKYRGPYNEQFF.